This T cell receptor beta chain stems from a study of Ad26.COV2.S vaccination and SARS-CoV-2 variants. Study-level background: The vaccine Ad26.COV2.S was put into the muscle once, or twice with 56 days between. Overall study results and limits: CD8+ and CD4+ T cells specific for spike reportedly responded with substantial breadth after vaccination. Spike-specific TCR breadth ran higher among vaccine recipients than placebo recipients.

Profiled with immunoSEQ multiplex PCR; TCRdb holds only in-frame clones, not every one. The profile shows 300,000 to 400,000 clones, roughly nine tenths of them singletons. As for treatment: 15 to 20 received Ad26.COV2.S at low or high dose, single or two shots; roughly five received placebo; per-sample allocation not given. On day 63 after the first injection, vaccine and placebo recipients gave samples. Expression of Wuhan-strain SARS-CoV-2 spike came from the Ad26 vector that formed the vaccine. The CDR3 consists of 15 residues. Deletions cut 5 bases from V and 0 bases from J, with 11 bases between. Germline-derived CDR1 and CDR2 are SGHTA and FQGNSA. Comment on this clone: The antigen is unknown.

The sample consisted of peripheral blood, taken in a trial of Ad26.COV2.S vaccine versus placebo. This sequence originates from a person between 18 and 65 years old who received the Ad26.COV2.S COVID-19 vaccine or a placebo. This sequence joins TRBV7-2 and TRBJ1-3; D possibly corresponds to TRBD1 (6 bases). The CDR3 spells CASSHRESSGNTIYF. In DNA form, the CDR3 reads TGTGCCAGCAGCCACAGGGAAAGCTCTGGAAACACCATATATTTT.